The clone carrying this T cell receptor (beta chain) was observed a handful of times. The CDR3 has 16 amino acids. CDR1 LGHNA and CDR2 YNFKEQ come from the germline V gene. V lost 0 bases, J lost 4 bases, and 6 bases stayed unmatched. PCR was performed a second time for roughly 6 to 12 cycles using a sample-barcoded 5' primer and a J-beta primer mix. TCRdb itself ran the 5' RACE reads through MiXCR, one entry per CDR3 protein. The table has around 850,000 distinct CDR3 sequences, 35% to 40% seen once. These data belong to a study of blood T cells in healthy people across ages. The source of this sequence is a man younger than 30 in good health. Sequenced: blood. The chain combines TRBV4-2 with TRBJ1-2; 9 positions match TRBD1. In nucleotides, the CDR3 is TGTGCCAGCAGCCAAGAGACAGGGGGAGGGTTCTATGGCTACACCTTC. It translates to CASSQETGGGFYGYTF.